Each of the 26 T cell receptor beta chains below was sequenced from the same sample in a study of blood T cell repertoires in COVID-19. Generated by immunoSEQ multiplex PCR, the TCRdb table keeps only in-frame clones and is missing some. The sample lists roughly 220,000 clones; around 90% were seen once. Sequences were obtained from PBMCs or T cells enriched from blood (not recorded which). The source is a woman aged 50 to 65 with acute COVID-19.

DNA for the CDR3: TGTGCCTGGAGTCGGGGGACAGGGGGCACTGAAGCTTTCTTT. Protein sequence: CAWSRGTGGTEAFF. The V and J genes are TRBV30 and TRBJ1-1; TRBD1 aligns across 11 bases. This CDR3 spans 14 amino acids. The ends lost 2 bases at V and 4 bases at J; junction bases unmatched: 3. The germline gives CDR1 GTSNPN, CDR2 SVGIG (reference sequence).

This clone came up once. This rearrangement joins TRBV5-4 to TRBJ2-7, with D perhaps matching TRBD1 (6 bases). This CDR3 has 14 amino acids. Trimming stripped 4 bases from V and 0 bases from J, with 11 bases between. CDR1 and CDR2 (germline): SGHNT, YYREEE (reference sequence). DNA for the CDR3: TGTGCCAGCAGCCGGAAGGACAGCTCCTACGAGCAGTACTTC. Translated: CASSRKDSSYEQYF. The full variable domain, with the rest looked up from reference TRBV5-4 and TRBJ2-7, is ETGVTQSPTHLIKTRGQQVTLRCSSQSGHNTVSWYQQALGQGPQFIFQYYREEENGRGNFPPRFSGLQFPNYSSELNVNALELDDSALYLCASSRKDSSYEQYFGPGTRLTVT.

This chain links TRBV5-1 with TRBJ2-5, with 7 bases aligning to TRBD2. The V and J ends lost 3 bases and 4 bases, in that order; junction bases with no gene match: 9. CDR1 SGHRS and CDR2 YFSETQ come from the germline V gene. This CDR3 is 15 amino acids long. In DNA, the CDR3 is TGCGCCAGCAGCTGGGGGGGACCGGGAAGAGAGACCCAGTACTTC. Its protein is CASSWGGPGRETQYF.

The J gene is TRBJ2-1, the V gene TRBV27; D perhaps matches TRBD2 (5 bases). The germline V gene encodes CDR1 MNHEY and CDR2 SMNVEV (reference sequence). The V and J ends lost 3 bases and 5 bases respectively, with 8 bases between them. The CDR3 length is 13 residues. CDR3 sequence reads: CASSLEAHNEQFF. The CDR3 DNA reads TGTGCCAGCAGTTTGGAGGCCCACAATGAGCAGTTCTTC.

V is TRBV27 and J is TRBJ2-1; no clear D gene. The CDR3 extends over 15 amino acids. V lost 3 bases to trimming and J lost 0 bases, with 9 bases between them. Germline lookup yields CDR1 MNHEY and CDR2 SMNVEV (reference sequence). This CDR3 reads CASSFSMSSYNEQFF. The CDR3 DNA sequence: TGTGCCAGCAGTTTTTCTATGAGCTCCTACAATGAGCAGTTCTTC.

V and J are TRBV7-9 and TRBJ2-7; perhaps TRBD1 as D (6 bases). The V gene's germline CDR1 is SEHNR and CDR2 FQNEAQ (reference sequence). The length of the CDR3 is 14 residues. Trimming cost V 4 bases and J 6 bases, with 16 bases left between them. CDR3: CASSSGTSTSEQYF. The CDR3 coding sequence is TGTGCCAGCAGCTCCGGGACAAGTACGAGCGAGCAGTACTTC.

This chain uses TRBV4-1 with TRBJ1-2, with 8 bases matching TRBD1. Germline assignment: CDR1 MGHRA and CDR2 YSYEKL. The length of the CDR3 is 15 residues. J gave up 0 bases and V 4 bases, and 4 bases lay outside the gene matches. DNA for the CDR3: TGCGCCAGCAGCCTCGGACAGGGTCCTAACTATGGCTACACCTTC. Amino acid sequence: CASSLGQGPNYGYTF.

The CDR3 coding sequence is TGCGCCAGCAGTGAGTGGGGACTAGCCTGCAATGAGCAGTTCTTC. This sequence encodes CASSEWGLACNEQFF. The chain combines TRBV10-1 with TRBJ2-1; 9 nucleotides line up with TRBD2. The CDR3 is made up of 15 amino acids. V lost 1 base and J lost 6; bases outside the gene matches: 4. Germline-derived CDR1 and CDR2 are WNHNN and SYGVQD (reference sequence).

The chain uses TRBV5-4 and TRBJ2-7; D remains ambiguous. Trimming removed 1 base at V and 5 bases at J, with 13 bases between. There are 14 residues in the CDR3. The V gene's germline CDR1 is SGHNT and CDR2 YYREEE (reference sequence). The chain's CDR3 is CASSLLQSFDEQYF. DNA of the CDR3: TGTGCCAGCAGCTTGTTACAGTCATTTGACGAGCAGTACTTC.

V gene TRBV20-1 combines with J gene TRBJ1-2; D is perhaps TRBD1 (6 bases). Germline-derived CDR1 and CDR2 are DFQATT and SNEGSKA (reference sequence). The CDR3 totals 14 residues. Trimming stripped 3 bases from V and 4 bases from J, with 15 bases between. CDR3 nucleotides: TGCAGTGCTAGTGCCTATGGGGGGGCCTATGGCTACACCTTC. Its protein is CSASAYGGAYGYTF.

The V call is TRBV11-1, the J call TRBJ1-1; D gene uncertain. CDR3 length: 12 amino acids. Trimming removed 3 bases at V and 5 bases at J, with 7 bases between. Germline V gene lookup returns CDR1 SGHAT and CDR2 FQDESV (reference sequence). CDR3 nucleotides: TGTGCCAGCAGCTTCGAGAGGACTGAAGCTTTCTTT. Encoded protein: CASSFERTEAFF.

The chain carries TRBV19 and TRBJ2-5; TRBD1 agrees at 10 bases. V shed 5 bases and J 5 bases; nucleotides not matched to a gene: 2. The length of the CDR3 is 13 residues. Germline CDR1 LNHDA, CDR2 SQIVND (reference sequence). The DNA for the CDR3 is TGTGCCAGTAGTCGGGACAGGGGTGAGACCCAGTACTTC. This codes for CASSRDRGETQYF.

The V and J genes are TRBV29-1 and TRBJ2-7; 7 bases map to TRBD1. The CDR3 is 14 residues long. J gave up 1 base and V 5 bases, and 8 bases lay outside the gene matches. The germline gives CDR1 SQVTM, CDR2 ANQGSEA. DNA of the CDR3: TGCAGCGTTTCAAGACAGGGCGGGTCCTACGAGCAGTACTTC. It translates to CSVSRQGGSYEQYF.

The J gene is TRBJ1-2, the V gene TRBV7-9; D is unclear. The CDR3 consists of 14 residues. V was shortened by 3 bases and J by 8 bases, with 16 bases between the two germline ends. CDR1 is SEHNR and CDR2 is FQNEAQ in the germline V gene (reference sequence). CDR3 loop: CASSFLRVEGGYTF. DNA of the CDR3: TGTGCCAGCAGCTTCCTACGCGTCGAGGGCGGCTACACCTTC.

J is TRBJ1-1 and V is TRBV7-2, with 9 nucleotides matching TRBD1. Germline V CDR1 and CDR2: SGHTA, FQGNSA. The CDR3 runs 14 residues. V lost 1 base and J lost 8; bases outside the gene matches: 5. The DNA of the CDR3 is TGTGCCAGCAGCTTAGGGTACAGGGGGCCCGAAGCTTTCTTT. Amino acids: CASSLGYRGPEAFF.

V usage is TRBV2 and J usage is TRBJ1-1; D is unclear. Germline assignment: CDR1 SNHLY and CDR2 FYNNEI. V was shortened by 11 bases and J by 0 bases, with 10 bases between the two germline ends. The CDR3 spans 12 residues. CDR3 coding DNA: TGTGCCGAAGGGCGGGTGAACACTGAAGCTTTCTTT. Translation gives CAEGRVNTEAFF. The variable domain in full, completed from reference TRBV2 and TRBJ1-1, reads EPEVTQTPSHQVTQMGQEVILRCVPISNHLYFYWYRQILGQKVEFLVSFYNNEISEKSEIFDDQFSVERPDGSNFTLKIRSTKLEDSAMYFCAEGRVNTEAFFGQGTRLTVV.

The chain carries TRBV28 and TRBJ2-2, with TRBD1 matching 7 bases. The germline V gene encodes CDR1 MDHEN and CDR2 SYDVKM. The junction had 2 bases not matched to a gene; V was cut back by 4 bases and J by 0 bases. The CDR3 is 15 amino acids. The CDR3, as DNA: TGTGCCAGCAGTTCAGGGGGAGCGAACACCGGGGAGCTGTTTTTT. This encodes CASSSGGANTGELFF.

This clone was recorded only once. The chain uses TRBV2 and TRBJ2-1; 7 bases map to TRBD2. CDR1 is SNHLY, CDR2 FYNNEI, per germline. The CDR3 spans 12 residues. Trimming removed 1 base from V and 13 bases from J; junction bases left unmatched: 4. This CDR3 reads CASSEGSGGQFF. Here the CDR3 DNA reads TGTGCCAGCAGTGAAGGGTCGGGAGGCCAGTTCTTC.

This clone turned up a few times. The chain recombines TRBV2 with TRBJ2-2; weak D call: TRBD2 (6 bases). The CDR3 is 15 residues long. Germline CDR1 and CDR2: SNHLY and FYNNEI. Trimming shortened V by 4 bases and J by 4 bases, and 13 bases separated the two germline ends. The CDR3 region has the DNA TGTGCCAGCAGTGTGTTACTAGCAAGCACCGGGGAGCTGTTTTTT. Protein sequence: CASSVLLASTGELFF.

The CDR3 sequence is CASSPYRGWNTEAFF. Written as DNA, the CDR3 is TGTGCCAGCAGTCCCTACAGGGGGTGGAACACTGAAGCTTTCTTT. V and J are TRBV6-2 or TRBV6-3 and TRBJ1-1; TRBD1 aligns across 8 bases. Unmatched junction bases numbered 6, after V lost 5 bases and J lost 1 base. Germline lookup yields CDR1 MNHEY and CDR2 SVGEGT. The CDR3 contains 15 residues.

The J gene is TRBJ2-7, the V gene TRBV6-5; the match to TRBD2 covers 14 bases. J was trimmed by 4 bases and V by 4 bases; bases with no gene match: 6. This CDR3 contains 16 residues. Per germline, CDR1 MNHEY and CDR2 SVGAGI. The CDR3 here is CASSSPTSGRAYEQYF. In nucleotides, the CDR3 is TGTGCCAGCAGTTCCCCGACTAGCGGGAGGGCATACGAGCAGTACTTC.

CDR3 coding DNA: TGTGCCAGCAGCGTAGAGGGCGGACTAGTCGGGGAGCTGTTTTTT. Translated: CASSVEGGLVGELFF. This sequence joins TRBV9 and TRBJ2-2, with 7 bases that match TRBD2. The CDR3 covers 15 residues. Germline V gives CDR1 SGDLS, CDR2 YYNGEE. Trimming at V came to 0 bases and at J to 7 bases, leaving 6 bases not matched to a gene. Full variable domain (rest looked up from reference TRBV9 and TRBJ2-2): DSGVTQTPKHLITATGQRVTLRCSPRSGDLSVYWYQQSLDQGLQFLIQYYNGEERAKGNILERFSAQQFPDLHSELNLSSLELGDSALYFCASSVEGGLVGELFFGEGSRLTVL.

The chain combines TRBV10-1 with TRBJ1-2, with D maybe TRBD1 (5 bases). The CDR3 totals 13 residues. Germline V gene lookup returns CDR1 WNHNN and CDR2 SYGVQD (reference sequence). The V end lost 5 bases, the J end lost 5 bases, and 12 bases lay between the germline ends. The CDR3 is CASSRPGTYGYTF. CDR3 DNA: TGCGCCAGCAGTCGCCCAGGGACTTATGGCTACACCTTC.

This chain links TRBV27 with TRBJ1-6; 7 nucleotides align to TRBD1. The junction had 9 bases not matched to a gene; V was cut back by 0 bases and J by 7 bases. CDR3 length equals 17 residues. The V gene's germline CDR1 is MNHEY and CDR2 SMNVEV (reference sequence). CDR3 sequence reads: CASSLSYRQGRNSPLHF. In DNA, the CDR3 is TGTGCCAGCAGTTTATCTTACCGACAGGGACGGAATTCACCCCTCCACTTT.

V and J are TRBV24-1 and TRBJ2-3, with TRBD1 as a possible D gene (6 bases). The V gene's germline CDR1 is KGHDR and CDR2 SFDVKD. The CDR3 runs to 14 residues. V was shortened by 9 bases and J by 0 bases, with 12 bases between the two germline ends. CDR3 protein: CATGAGVSTDTQYF. CDR3 DNA: TGTGCCACCGGGGCAGGGGTGAGCACAGATACGCAGTATTTT.

This clone was seen a single time. This sequence joins TRBV19 and TRBJ1-1; D gene unclear. V lost 7 bases and J 3 bases, leaving 9 bases between the germline ends. This CDR3 is built from 12 residues. CDR1 is LNHDA and CDR2 is SQIVND in the germline V gene (reference sequence). The DNA of the CDR3 is TGTGCCAGTACCTCGGGGTACACTGAAGCTTTCTTT. This encodes CASTSGYTEAFF.